The source of this T cell receptor beta chain is a study of T cells in Graves' hyperthyroidism and ophthalmopathy. Study in general: Blood was drawn when the patient was first diagnosed and still untreated.

The germline gives CDR1 SEHNR, CDR2 FQNEAQ (reference sequence). Trimming took 5 bases from V and 4 from J, leaving 17 bases between them. This CDR3 comprises 15 residues. RNA transcripts gave rise to amplified TCR beta CDR3 regions. The TCR CDR3 first-round RT-PCR relied on the HTBI primer set. TCRdb analysed the multiplex PCR reads with MiXCR anew, one entry per CDR3 protein. The repertoire holds approximately 620,000 distinct CDR3 sequences, more than 15% seen once, with around 3.5% in the top ten. For the diagnoses, clinical symptoms, serum thyroxine and TRAb, thyroid ultrasound and orbital computed tomography were used.

Sequencing input: blood. The chain has TRBV7-9 and TRBJ1-1; D remains unclear. The receptor was isolated from a woman aged 40 to 50 with Graves' ophthalmopathy. CDR3 DNA sequence: TGTGCCAGCAGCCCCCGACCCTTGTTGTCCACTGAAGCTTTCTTT. Translated, it gives CASSPRPLLSTEAFF.